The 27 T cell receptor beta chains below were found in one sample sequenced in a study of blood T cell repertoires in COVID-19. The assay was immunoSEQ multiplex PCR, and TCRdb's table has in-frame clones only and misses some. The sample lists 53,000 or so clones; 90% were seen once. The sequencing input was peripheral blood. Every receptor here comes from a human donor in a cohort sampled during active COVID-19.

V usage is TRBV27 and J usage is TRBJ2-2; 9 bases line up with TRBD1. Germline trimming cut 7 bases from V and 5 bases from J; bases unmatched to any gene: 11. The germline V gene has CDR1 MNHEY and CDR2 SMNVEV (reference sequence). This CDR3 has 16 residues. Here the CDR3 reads CASNPLGTGITGELFF. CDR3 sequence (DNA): TGTGCCAGCAACCCGCTCGGGACAGGGATTACCGGGGAGCTGTTTTTT.

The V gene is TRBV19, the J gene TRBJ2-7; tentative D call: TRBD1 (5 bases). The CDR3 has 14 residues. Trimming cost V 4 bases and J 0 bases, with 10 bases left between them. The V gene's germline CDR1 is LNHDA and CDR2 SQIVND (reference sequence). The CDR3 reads CASSNQGFSYEQYF. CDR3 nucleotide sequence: TGTGCCAGTAGTAACCAGGGTTTCTCCTACGAGCAGTACTTC.

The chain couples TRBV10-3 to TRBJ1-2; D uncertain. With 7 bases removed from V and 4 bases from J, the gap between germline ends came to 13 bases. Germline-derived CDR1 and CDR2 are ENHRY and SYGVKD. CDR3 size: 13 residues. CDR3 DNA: TGTGCCATCACTGGCGGCTCCGGCTATGGCTACACCTTC. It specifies CAITGGSGYGYTF.

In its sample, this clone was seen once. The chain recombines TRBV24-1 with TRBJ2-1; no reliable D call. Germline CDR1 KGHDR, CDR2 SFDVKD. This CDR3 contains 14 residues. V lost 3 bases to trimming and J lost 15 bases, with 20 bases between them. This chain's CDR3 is CATSDLTDGQLLFF. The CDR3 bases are TGTGCCACCAGTGATCTTACAGACGGCCAGCTGCTGTTCTTC.

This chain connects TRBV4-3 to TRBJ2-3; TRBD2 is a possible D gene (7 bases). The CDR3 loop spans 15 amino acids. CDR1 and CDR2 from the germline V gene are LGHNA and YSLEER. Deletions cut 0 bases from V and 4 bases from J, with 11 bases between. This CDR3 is CASSQEGGGADTQYF. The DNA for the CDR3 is TGCGCCAGCAGCCAAGAAGGCGGGGGCGCAGATACGCAGTATTTT.

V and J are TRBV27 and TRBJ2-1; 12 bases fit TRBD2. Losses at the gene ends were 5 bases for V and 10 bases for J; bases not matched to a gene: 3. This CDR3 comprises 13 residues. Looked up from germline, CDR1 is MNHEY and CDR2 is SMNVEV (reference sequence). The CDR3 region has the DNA TGTGCCAGCAGTCCCGGACTAGCGGGAGAGCAGTTCTTC. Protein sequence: CASSPGLAGEQFF.

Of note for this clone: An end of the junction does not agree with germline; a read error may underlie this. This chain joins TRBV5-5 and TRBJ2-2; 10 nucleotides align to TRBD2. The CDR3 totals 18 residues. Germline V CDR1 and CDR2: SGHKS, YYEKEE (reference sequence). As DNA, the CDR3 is TGTGCCCGCAGCCGGGCAAGCGGGGGGGCTTATACCACCGGGGAGCTGTTTTTT. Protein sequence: CARSRASGGAYTTGELFF.

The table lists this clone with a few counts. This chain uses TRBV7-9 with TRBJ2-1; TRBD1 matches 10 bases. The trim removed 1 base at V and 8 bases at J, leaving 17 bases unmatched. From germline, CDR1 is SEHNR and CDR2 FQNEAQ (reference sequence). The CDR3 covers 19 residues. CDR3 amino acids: CASSLVATGGGGVPHEQFF. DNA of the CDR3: TGTGCCAGCAGCTTAGTCGCGACAGGGGGCGGCGGGGTCCCCCATGAGCAGTTCTTC.

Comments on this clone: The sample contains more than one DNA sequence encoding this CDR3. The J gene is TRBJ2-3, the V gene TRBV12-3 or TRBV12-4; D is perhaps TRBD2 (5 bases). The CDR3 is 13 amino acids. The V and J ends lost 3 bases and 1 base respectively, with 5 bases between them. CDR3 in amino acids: CASSLRGTDTQYF. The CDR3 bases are TGTGCCAGCAGTTTGCGGGGCACAGATACGCAGTATTTT.

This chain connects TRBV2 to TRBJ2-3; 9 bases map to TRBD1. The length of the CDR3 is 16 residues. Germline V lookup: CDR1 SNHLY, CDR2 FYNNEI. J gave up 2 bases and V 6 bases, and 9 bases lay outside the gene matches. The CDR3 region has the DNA TGTGCCAGCAGGGGGGCGAGGACAGGGGACACAGATACGCAGTATTTT. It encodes CASRGARTGDTDTQYF.

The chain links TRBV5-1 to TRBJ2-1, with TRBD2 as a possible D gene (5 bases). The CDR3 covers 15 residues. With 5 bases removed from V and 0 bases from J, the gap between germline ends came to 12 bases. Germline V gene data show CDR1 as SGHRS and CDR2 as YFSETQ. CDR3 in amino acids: CASRRWRSSYNEQFF. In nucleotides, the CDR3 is TGCGCCAGCAGAAGGTGGAGGAGCTCCTACAATGAGCAGTTCTTC.

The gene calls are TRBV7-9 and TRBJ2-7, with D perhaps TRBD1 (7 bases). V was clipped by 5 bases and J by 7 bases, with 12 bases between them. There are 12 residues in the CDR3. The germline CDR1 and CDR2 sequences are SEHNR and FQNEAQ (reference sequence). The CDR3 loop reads CASSATGREQYV. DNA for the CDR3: TGTGCCAGCAGCGCGACAGGGAGGGAGCAGTACGTC.

The CDR3 nucleotides read TGCAGCGTTCTTGGGACAGGGTATGAAAAACTGTTTTTT. Protein: CSVLGTGYEKLFF. The chain uses TRBV29-1 and TRBJ1-4; 9 bases align to TRBD1. This CDR3 contains 13 residues. CDR1 is SQVTM, CDR2 ANQGSEA, per germline. With V trimmed by 5 bases and J by 6 bases, 4 bases remained unmatched.

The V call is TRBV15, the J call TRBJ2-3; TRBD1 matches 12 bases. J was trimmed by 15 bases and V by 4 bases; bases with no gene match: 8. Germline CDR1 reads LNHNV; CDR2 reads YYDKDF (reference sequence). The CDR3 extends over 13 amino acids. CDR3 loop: CATSKNRDRGLYF. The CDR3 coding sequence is TGTGCCACCAGCAAGAACCGGGACAGGGGGCTATATTTT.

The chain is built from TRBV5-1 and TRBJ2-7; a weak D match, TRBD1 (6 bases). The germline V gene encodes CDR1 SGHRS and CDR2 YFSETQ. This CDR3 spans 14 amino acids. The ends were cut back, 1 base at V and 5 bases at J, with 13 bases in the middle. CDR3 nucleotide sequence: TGCGCCAGCAGCTTGTCAGGGGTGGTTGACGAGCAGTACTTC. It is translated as CASSLSGVVDEQYF.

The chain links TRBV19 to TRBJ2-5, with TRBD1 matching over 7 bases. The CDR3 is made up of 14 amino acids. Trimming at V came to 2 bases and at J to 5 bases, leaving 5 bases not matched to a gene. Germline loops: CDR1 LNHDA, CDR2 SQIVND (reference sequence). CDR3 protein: CASSILDRVETQYF. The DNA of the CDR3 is TGTGCCAGTAGTATACTCGACAGGGTGGAGACCCAGTACTTC.

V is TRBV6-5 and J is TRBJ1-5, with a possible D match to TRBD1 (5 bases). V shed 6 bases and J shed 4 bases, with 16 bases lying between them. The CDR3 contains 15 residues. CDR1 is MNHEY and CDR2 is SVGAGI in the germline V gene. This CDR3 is CASRRGTGKNQPQHF. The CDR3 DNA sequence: TGTGCCAGCAGGCGAGGCACAGGCAAAAATCAGCCCCAGCATTTT.

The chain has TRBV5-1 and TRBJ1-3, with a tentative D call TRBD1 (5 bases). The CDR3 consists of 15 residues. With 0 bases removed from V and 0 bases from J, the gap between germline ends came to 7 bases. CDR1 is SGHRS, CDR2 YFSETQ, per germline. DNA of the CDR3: TGCGCCAGCAGCTTGGACGGACACTCTGGAAACACCATATATTTT. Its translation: CASSLDGHSGNTIYF.

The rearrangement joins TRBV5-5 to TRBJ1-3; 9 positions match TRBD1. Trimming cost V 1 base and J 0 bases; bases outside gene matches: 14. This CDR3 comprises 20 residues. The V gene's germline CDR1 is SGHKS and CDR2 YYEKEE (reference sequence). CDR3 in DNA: TGTGCCAGCAGCTTGTCTAGGGACAGGGCTTTCGCCCGCTCTGGAAACACCATATATTTT. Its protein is CASSLSRDRAFARSGNTIYF.

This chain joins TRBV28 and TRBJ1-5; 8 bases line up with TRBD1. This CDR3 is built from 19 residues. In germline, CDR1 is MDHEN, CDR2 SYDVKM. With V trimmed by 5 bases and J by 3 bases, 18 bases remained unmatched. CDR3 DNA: TGTGCCAGCAGTCCCCTCAACCTCAGGGGGCGAAGGAACAATCAGCCCCAGCATTTT. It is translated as CASSPLNLRGRRNNQPQHF.

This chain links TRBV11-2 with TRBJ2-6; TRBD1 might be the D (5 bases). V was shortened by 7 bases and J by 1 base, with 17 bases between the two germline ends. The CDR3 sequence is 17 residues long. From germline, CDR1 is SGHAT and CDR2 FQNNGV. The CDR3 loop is CASTHGQVGSGANVLTF. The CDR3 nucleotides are TGTGCCAGCACCCATGGACAAGTTGGGTCTGGGGCCAACGTCCTGACTTTC.

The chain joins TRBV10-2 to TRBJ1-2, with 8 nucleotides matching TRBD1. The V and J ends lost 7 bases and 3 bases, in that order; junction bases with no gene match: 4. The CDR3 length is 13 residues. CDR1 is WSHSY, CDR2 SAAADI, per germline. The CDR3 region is CASTETGDYGYTF. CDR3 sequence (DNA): TGCGCCAGCACCGAGACAGGGGACTATGGCTACACCTTC.

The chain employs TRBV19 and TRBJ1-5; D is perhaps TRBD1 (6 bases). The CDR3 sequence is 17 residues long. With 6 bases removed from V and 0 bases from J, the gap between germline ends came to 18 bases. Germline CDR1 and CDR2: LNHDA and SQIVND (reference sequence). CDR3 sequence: CASRVSTGTYSNQPQHF. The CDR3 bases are TGTGCCAGTAGAGTATCGACAGGAACTTATAGCAATCAGCCCCAGCATTTT.

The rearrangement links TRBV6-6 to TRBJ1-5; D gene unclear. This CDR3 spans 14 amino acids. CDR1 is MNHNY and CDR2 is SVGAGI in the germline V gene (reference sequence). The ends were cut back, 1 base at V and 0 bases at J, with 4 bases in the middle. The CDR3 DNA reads TGTGCCAGCAGTTACTACTTTAGCAATCAGCCCCAGCATTTT. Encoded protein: CASSYYFSNQPQHF.

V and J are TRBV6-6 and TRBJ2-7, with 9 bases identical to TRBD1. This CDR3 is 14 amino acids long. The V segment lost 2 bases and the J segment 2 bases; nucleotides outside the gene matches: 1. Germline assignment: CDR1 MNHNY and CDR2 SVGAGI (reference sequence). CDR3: CASSYGQGPYEQYF. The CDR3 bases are TGTGCCAGCAGTTACGGACAGGGGCCCTACGAGCAGTACTTC.

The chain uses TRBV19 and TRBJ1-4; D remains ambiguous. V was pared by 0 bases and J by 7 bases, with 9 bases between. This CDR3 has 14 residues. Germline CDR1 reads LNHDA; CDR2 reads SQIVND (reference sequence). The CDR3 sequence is CASSIDEGGEKLFF. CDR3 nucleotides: TGTGCCAGTAGTATAGACGAAGGCGGTGAAAAACTGTTTTTT.

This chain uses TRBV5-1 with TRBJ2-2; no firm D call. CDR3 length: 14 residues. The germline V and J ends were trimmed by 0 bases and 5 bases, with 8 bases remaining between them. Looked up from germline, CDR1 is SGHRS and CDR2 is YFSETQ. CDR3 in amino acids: CASSLVTETGELFF. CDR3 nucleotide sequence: TGCGCCAGCAGCTTGGTTACGGAGACCGGGGAGCTGTTTTTT.